The rows below give T cell receptor beta chains drawn from one sample of a study of kidney transplant recipient with SARS-CoV-2 infection. TCRdb redid the calling of the reads with MiXCR, one entry per CDR3 protein. The sample has roughly 250,000 distinct CDR3 sequences, 25% to 30% seen once; the top ten hold under 7.5%. Sequencing used a blood sample, obtained at baseline and between days 110 and 120 from a kidney transplant recipient. These receptors came from a male patient aged 30 to 40 who had COVID-19 and was a kidney transplant recipient. Some T cells here may be from the graft donor. Both conserved end residues are part of each CDR3. A D gene is named only where the DNA matches it firmly. Only some rows state a clone size, as once, few, many or a class for expanded clones.

V	D	size	length	J	CDR3	DNA
TRBV2	TRBD1	many	16	TRBJ1-5	CASAGTGAPGNQPQHF	TGTGCCAGCGCCGGGACAGGGGCTCCCGGCAATCAGCCCCAGCATTTT
TRBV12-5	.	many	17	TRBJ1-2	CASGGSRLQGKTYGYTF	TGTGCTAGTGGTGGTTCCCGTTTGCAGGGAAAGACCTATGGCTACACCTTC
TRBV4-3	.	medium-sized	15	TRBJ1-2	CASSQEIQGIYGYTF	TGCGCCAGCAGCCAAGAGATCCAGGGGATCTATGGCTACACCTTC
TRBV7-9	TRBD1	many	16	TRBJ1-2	CASSLGTGVANYGYTF	TGTGCCAGCAGCTTGGGAACAGGGGTCGCTAACTATGGCTACACCTTC
TRBV6-2/TRBV6-3	.	medium-sized	14	TRBJ2-7	CASSLFGGPYEQYF	TGTGCCAGCAGTTTGTTCGGGGGTCCTTACGAGCAGTACTTC
TRBV9	TRBD2	few	17	TRBJ2-1	CASSRTSGSESDNEQFF	TGTGCCAGCAGCCGGACTAGCGGGAGCGAGTCGGACAATGAGCAGTTCTTC
TRBV3-2	.	few	14	TRBJ2-1	CASSRGTGYNEQFF	TGTGCCAGCAGCCGGGGGACGGGCTACAATGAGCAGTTCTTC
TRBV9	.	few	15	TRBJ2-1	CASSVSVSSYNEQFF	TGTGCCAGCAGCGTGTCAGTGAGCTCCTACAATGAGCAGTTCTTC
TRBV18	.	many	14	TRBJ1-2	CASSPLGQYYGYTF	TGTGCCAGCTCACCATTAGGCCAGTACTATGGCTACACCTTC
TRBV30	TRBD1	many	14	TRBJ1-5	CAWSIRDRGQPQHF	TGTGCCTGGAGTATTAGGGACAGGGGTCAGCCCCAGCATTTT
TRBV29-1	TRBD1	many	13	TRBJ1-1	CSVQTGVNTEAFF	TGCAGCGTTCAGACAGGGGTCAACACTGAAGCTTTCTTT
TRBV20-1	.	few	15	TRBJ2-2	CSAHPAGTITGELFF	TGCAGTGCACATCCTGCGGGGACCATTACCGGGGAGCTGTTTTTT
TRBV7-9	.	.	14	TRBJ1-1	CAGNLPGLAPEAFF	TGTGCCGGCAACCTACCGGGCCTGGCTCCTGAAGCTTTCTTT
TRBV18	.	few	18	TRBJ2-1	CASSPPGTTPGFYNEQFF	TGTGCCAGCTCACCACCTGGGACAACTCCTGGATTCTACAATGAGCAGTTCTTC
TRBV7-6	.	few	17	TRBJ1-2	CASSSSGESRKTYGYTF	TGTGCCAGCAGCTCCTCGGGTGAATCTCGAAAGACCTATGGCTACACCTTC
TRBV24-1	.	many	17	TRBJ1-2	CATSSHVSTRKTYGYTF	TGTGCCACCAGTAGTCACGTTAGTACCAGAAAGACCTATGGCTACACCTTC
TRBV6-9	.	many	17	TRBJ1-2	CASSSGWPYGKTYGYTF	TGTGCCAGCAGTTCAGGTTGGCCTTACGGAAAGACCTATGGCTACACCTTC
TRBV4-3	TRBD1	few	17	TRBJ2-5	CASSQDPAWTGVETQYF	TGCGCCAGCAGCCAAGATCCCGCGTGGACAGGAGTAGAGACCCAGTACTTC
TRBV5-4	.	.	14	TRBJ2-7	CASSLGLQQGGQHF	TGTGCCAGCAGCTTGGGTCTCCAACAGGGGGGGCAGCACTTC
TRBV3-1	.	many	17	TRBJ1-2	CASSREVTLRKTYGYTF	TGTGCCAGCAGCCGCGAAGTCACCCTTCGAAAGACCTATGGCTACACCTTC
TRBV6-4	.	many	17	TRBJ1-2	CASSSDASHGKTYGYTF	TGTGCCAGCAGTAGCGACGCCTCACACGGAAAGACCTATGGCTACACCTTC
TRBV20-1	TRBD2	many	14	TRBJ2-1	CSANLAGGVNEQFF	TGCAGTGCCAACCTAGCGGGAGGAGTAAATGAGCAGTTCTTC
TRBV28	.	.	14	TRBJ1-2	CASGPLGTPYGYTF	TGTGCCAGCGGTCCCCTGGGGACGCCCTATGGTTACACCTTC
TRBV12-1	.	few	19	TRBJ2-1	CASSLVQSYSGRSGNEQFF	TGTGCCAGCAGCTTAGTTCAATCTTATAGCGGAAGGAGCGGCAATGAGCAGTTCTTC
TRBV3-1	.	many	18	TRBJ2-2	CASSKPGPISGLTGELFF	TGTGCCAGCAGCAAGCCCGGTCCCATTTCAGGCTTGACCGGGGAGCTGTTTTTT
TRBV7-8	.	.	16	TRBJ1-5	CASSLAGRGRGQPQHF	TGTGCCAGCAGCTTAGCCGGACGGGGGAGGGGTCAGCCCCAGCATTTT
TRBV6-6	TRBD1	many	13	TRBJ2-7	CAGQQGIGYEQYF	TGTGCCGGACAACAGGGGATTGGATACGAGCAGTACTTC
TRBV11-1	TRBD1	many	16	TRBJ1-1	CASSQGGGGANTEAFF	TGTGCCAGCAGCCAAGGGGGCGGGGGCGCGAATACTGAAGCTTTCTTT
TRBV15	.	few	14	TRBJ2-1	CATSRGQVGNEQFF	TGTGCCACCAGCAGAGGACAGGTTGGCAATGAGCAGTTCTTC
TRBV7-1	.	many	17	TRBJ1-2	CASSSLGHEGKTYGYTF	TGTGCCAGCAGCTCACTGGGTCACGAGGGAAAGACCTATGGCTACACCTTC
TRBV9	.	many	15	TRBJ1-1	CASSAAGQFNTEAFF	TGTGCCAGCAGCGCGGCGGGACAATTCAACACTGAAGCTTTCTTT
TRBV9	TRBD1	.	13	TRBJ1-2	CASSAPRTGAYTF	TGTGCCAGCAGCGCTCCCCGGACAGGAGCCTACACCTTC
TRBV10-1	.	many	14	TRBJ2-7	CASSNEVESQGQYF	TGCGCCAGCAGTAATGAGGTGGAGTCCCAGGGGCAGTACTTC
TRBV28	.	many	11	TRBJ2-7	CASAGEYEQYF	TGTGCCAGCGCAGGGGAATACGAGCAGTACTTC
TRBV6-5	TRBD1	many	13	TRBJ1-4	CASSATGFEKLFF	TGTGCCAGCAGTGCGACAGGGTTTGAAAAACTGTTTTTT
TRBV12-5	.	many	17	TRBJ1-2	CASGVSPLQGKTYGYTF	TGTGCTAGTGGTGTCTCACCTTTGCAGGGAAAGACCTATGGCTACACCTTC
TRBV6-5	TRBD2	few	14	TRBJ2-4	CASSVGTREPRIFF	TGTGCCAGCAGTGTGGGGACTAGGGAGCCTCGGATCTTCTTC
TRBV10-3	TRBD1	many	14	TRBJ2-7	CAISGGQGRYEQYF	TGTGCCATCAGTGGGGGACAGGGGAGATACGAGCAGTACTTC
TRBV20-1	TRBD2	many	15	TRBJ2-7	CSARELAGEPYEQYF	TGCAGTGCTAGGGAGCTAGCGGGGGAACCCTACGAGCAGTACTTC
TRBV7-4	.	many	17	TRBJ1-2	CASSYEHSARKTYGYTF	TGTGCCAGCAGCTACGAGCATTCAGCTCGAAAGACCTATGGCTACACCTTC
TRBV4-1	.	.	14	TRBJ1-4	CAGSQRTMAEKLFF	TGCGCCGGCAGCCAAAGAACAATGGCCGAAAAACTGTTTTTT
TRBV7-9	TRBD2	few	18	TRBJ2-3	CASSLGAGGPQSTDTQYF	TGTGCCAGCAGCTTAGGAGCGGGAGGGCCGCAGAGCACAGATACGCAGTATTTT
TRBV5-1	.	many	16	TRBJ1-2	CASISRSVRKTYGYTF	TGCGCCAGCATAAGTAGATCGGTTCGAAAGACCTATGGCTACACCTTC
TRBV11-1	.	.	17	TRBJ1-2	CASSLSTKAGKTYGYTF	TGTGCCAGCAGCTTAAGCACTAAGGCTGGAAAGACCTATGGCTACACCTTC
TRBV20-1	.	many	13	TRBJ1-5	CSAATGNNQPQHF	TGCAGTGCCGCAACAGGGAACAATCAGCCCCAGCATTTT
TRBV7-2	TRBD1	.	15	TRBJ1-1	CSSSLMGQGNTEAFF	TGTTCCAGCAGCTTAATGGGACAGGGGAACACTGAAGCTTTCTTT
TRBV3-1	.	many	17	TRBJ1-1	CASSDKNPISIRTEAFF	TGTGCCAGCAGCGACAAAAATCCCATTTCAATTCGCACTGAAGCTTTCTTT
TRBV9	.	many	14	TRBJ1-2	CASSDGGARYGYTF	TGTGCCAGCAGCGATGGCGGCGCTCGCTATGGCTACACCTTC
TRBV3-1	.	many	18	TRBJ2-2	CASSLIAPISGLTGELFF	TGTGCCAGCAGCTTAATCGCTCCCATTTCAGGCTTGACCGGGGAGCTGTTTTTT
TRBV7-8	.	few	17	TRBJ1-2	CASSMVQFTRKTYGYTF	TGTGCCAGCAGCATGGTCCAGTTTACCCGAAAGACCTATGGCTACACCTTC
TRBV9	.	many	14	TRBJ2-1	CASSPVPMYNEQFF	TGTGCCAGCAGCCCCGTTCCTATGTACAATGAGCAGTTCTTC
TRBV18	.	few	14	TRBJ2-3	CASSRGASTDTQYF	TGTGCCAGCTCACGGGGGGCCAGCACAGATACGCAGTATTTT
TRBV14	.	many	13	TRBJ1-1	CASSQDLISEAFF	TGTGCCAGCAGCCAAGATCTGATCTCTGAAGCTTTCTTT
TRBV19	.	many	15	TRBJ1-5	CASTARVWSNQPQHF	TGTGCCAGTACCGCCAGGGTTTGGAGCAATCAGCCCCAGCATTTT
TRBV9	.	many	16	TRBJ1-2	CASWSMYSRKTYGYTF	TGTGCCAGCTGGAGTATGTACTCAAGAAAGACCTATGGCTACACCTTC
TRBV5-1	.	many	15	TRBJ2-6	CASSPGTSGANVLTF	TGCGCCAGCAGCCCAGGAACCTCTGGGGCCAACGTCCTGACTTTC
TRBV24-1	.	.	13	TRBJ2-3	CATSVRPTDTQYF	TGTGCCACCAGTGTAAGACCCACAGATACGCAGTATTTT
TRBV24-1	.	many	17	TRBJ1-2	CATSDIYSTRKTYGYTF	TGTGCCACCAGTGATATATATAGTACCAGAAAGACCTATGGCTACACCTTC
TRBV3-1	.	many	17	TRBJ2-5	CASSLEYPISFSETQYF	TGTGCCAGCAGCCTGGAATATCCCATTTCTTTCTCTGAGACCCAGTACTTC